A single sample gave rise to the 25 T cell receptor beta chains below, sequenced in a study of blood T cells in healthy people across ages. The authors ran a second PCR of about 7 to 12 cycles using a sample-barcoded 5' primer and a J-beta primer mix. From the 5' RACE reads, TCRdb called clonotypes with MiXCR, one entry per CDR3 protein. The table lists 650,000 to 1,000,000 distinct CDR3 sequences, approximately 35% of them singletons, with over 10% in the top ten. The sample was blood. The receptor source for this set is a man aged 18-30 years in good health.

Only one count was recorded for this clonotype. A junction boundary mismatches the germline segment, possibly from a read error. The V and J genes are TRBV25-1 and TRBJ1-2; a weak D match, TRBD1 (6 bases). Germline V gene sequence: CDR1 MGHDK, CDR2 SYGVNS. The CDR3 extends over 14 amino acids. The CDR3 DNA reads TGTGCCAGCAGTGATCGGACAGTTAACTATGGCCACACCTTC. It yields the protein CASSDRTVNYGHTF.

The chain recombines TRBV6-2 or TRBV6-3 with TRBJ2-5, with 8 nucleotides matching TRBD1. V was clipped by 4 bases and J by 11 bases; unmatched bases: 9. Germline V gene data show CDR1 as MNHEY and CDR2 as SVGEGT. The CDR3 is 13 residues long. The CDR3 spells CASSWTGKYEQYF. The DNA for the CDR3 is TGTGCCAGCAGTTGGACAGGGAAATATGAGCAGTACTTC.

This clonotype was observed a handful of times. The V call is TRBV9, the J call TRBJ1-2, with unresolved D. CDR3 length: 9 amino acids. Trimming left V 7 bases short and J 8 bases short, with 6 bases between. Per germline, CDR1 SGDLS and CDR2 YYNGEE. In DNA, the CDR3 is TGTGCCAGCGGTCCGGGCTACACCTTC. Amino acids: CASGPGYTF.

The chain joins TRBV4-3 to TRBJ1-2; D not resolved. V gave up 2 bases and J gave up 7 bases, with 17 bases separating them. Germline V lookup: CDR1 LGHNA, CDR2 YSLEER. This CDR3 is built from 15 residues. The CDR3 spells CASSQMTGTFGGYTF. CDR3 coding DNA: TGCGCCAGCAGCCAAATGACGGGTACCTTTGGTGGCTACACCTTC.

CDR3 sequence: CATSRDRVRGTEAFF. CDR3 in DNA: TGTGCCACCAGCAGGGACAGGGTGAGAGGCACTGAAGCTTTCTTT. The chain carries TRBV15 and TRBJ1-1; 8 bases are a match to TRBD1. V was clipped by 3 bases and J by 4 bases; unmatched bases: 7. Germline CDR1 is LNHNV and CDR2 is YYDKDF (reference sequence). The CDR3 loop spans 15 amino acids.

The genes are TRBV28 and TRBJ2-3, with a possible D match to TRBD2 (6 bases). CDR1 is MDHEN and CDR2 is SYDVKM in the germline V gene. The CDR3 totals 16 residues. The V gene lost 7 bases and the J gene lost 5 bases, with 22 bases spanning the gap. The CDR3 DNA reads TGTGCCAGCATGAAGCCGGTCCGGGAGCGTCAAGATACGCAGTATTTT. It specifies CASMKPVRERQDTQYF.

This clonotype was recorded many times. The gene calls are TRBV20-1 and TRBJ2-3, with D possibly matching TRBD1 (7 bases). This CDR3 has 14 residues. Germline CDR1 DFQATT, CDR2 SNEGSKA (reference sequence). V lost 5 bases, J lost 1 base, and 13 bases lay in between. The DNA of the CDR3 is TGCAGTGCTGGGCGGGACAGCCGCACAGATACGCAGTATTTT. It codes for CSAGRDSRTDTQYF.

This clonotype was found a few times. This chain joins TRBV5-5 and TRBJ1-4; tentative D call: TRBD1 (5 bases). The CDR3 covers 14 residues. V was cut by 4 bases and J by 3 bases, with 10 bases left in between. Per the germline V gene, CDR1 is SGHKS and CDR2 is YYEKEE (reference sequence). The CDR3 here is CASSGDGANEKLFF. CDR3 bases: TGTGCCAGCAGCGGGGACGGAGCTAATGAAAAACTGTTTTTT.

This clonotype has at least ten counts. The J gene is TRBJ2-3, the V gene TRBV7-9, with D possibly being TRBD1 (5 bases). There are 16 residues in the CDR3. Germline CDR1 is SEHNR and CDR2 is FQNEAQ (reference sequence). Trimming left V 5 bases short and J 2 bases short, with 17 bases between. The DNA for the CDR3 is TGTGCCAGCAGCCCCATCCTCCAGGGTTTCACAGATACGCAGTATTTT. Protein sequence: CASSPILQGFTDTQYF.

This clonotype was seen more than once but under ten times. The chain's CDR3 is CASSSSGSTNEKLFF. The CDR3 DNA reads TGTGCCAGCAGCTCGTCCGGGTCTACTAATGAAAAACTGTTTTTT. The gene calls are TRBV7-9 and TRBJ1-4; D is uncertain. The CDR3 runs to 15 residues. Germline V gene lookup returns CDR1 SEHNR and CDR2 FQNEAQ (reference sequence). The V end was cut by 4 bases, the J end by 2 bases, with 11 bases between.

This clonotype was detected a few times. This chain uses TRBV20-1 with TRBJ1-4; D remains ambiguous. Germline loops: CDR1 DFQATT, CDR2 SNEGSKA (reference sequence). The CDR3 is 13 amino acids. V lost 3 bases to trimming and J lost 0 bases, with 5 bases between them. The CDR3 loop reads CSASMATNEKLFF. CDR3 DNA sequence: TGCAGTGCTAGTATGGCAACTAATGAAAAACTGTTTTTT.

The V gene is TRBV5-1, the J gene TRBJ2-7; 10 nucleotides agree with TRBD1. Trimming at V came to 3 bases and at J to 3 bases, leaving 3 bases not matched to a gene. The CDR3 spans 14 residues. The germline V gene encodes CDR1 SGHRS and CDR2 YFSETQ. The CDR3 region has the DNA TGCGCCAGCAGCTGGGGGACAGGGGACTACGAGCAGTACTTC. This codes for CASSWGTGDYEQYF.

This clonotype came up a few times. CDR3 region: CASSRRSLGGQGFADTQYF. The CDR3 nucleotides read TGTGCCAGCAGCCGGAGATCACTCGGGGGACAGGGTTTTGCAGATACGCAGTATTTT. V is TRBV4-2 and J is TRBJ2-3; TRBD1 aligns across 9 bases. Per germline, CDR1 LGHNA and CDR2 YNFKEQ. The CDR3 is 19 amino acids. Trimming took 4 bases from V and 4 from J; bases not matched to a gene: 18.

The V gene is TRBV21-1, the J gene TRBJ1-5; TRBD1 is the table's D call, not checked against the DNA. TRBV21-1 is designated a pseudogene. The CDR3 runs to 14 residues. The CDR3: CASSKGGPNQPQHF. CDR3 in DNA: TGTGCCAGCAGCAAAGGGGGACCCAATCAGCCCCAGCATTTT.

The chain joins TRBV11-2 to TRBJ2-1; tentative D call: TRBD2 (5 bases). V lost 6 bases and J 2 bases, leaving 8 bases between the germline ends. Looked up from germline, CDR1 is SGHAT and CDR2 is FQNNGV. The CDR3 runs 13 residues. CDR3 in amino acids: CASRSSAYNEQFF. Written as DNA, the CDR3 is TGTGCCAGCAGGAGTAGCGCCTACAATGAGCAGTTCTTC.

This clonotype was found a few times. This chain joins TRBV6-1 and TRBJ2-5, with 7 bases fitting TRBD2. CDR3 size: 15 residues. The V gene's germline CDR1 is MNHNS and CDR2 SASEGT. J lost 2 bases, V lost 1 base, and 4 bases had no gene match. In nucleotides, the CDR3 is TGTGCCAGCAGTGAAGTAGGACTAGTGCAAGAGACCCAGTACTTC. It encodes CASSEVGLVQETQYF.

This clonotype has at least ten counts. V and J are TRBV7-2 and TRBJ2-3; weak D call: TRBD2 (5 bases). This CDR3 is built from 16 residues. Trimming removed 0 bases at V and 2 bases at J, with 12 bases between. Germline V CDR1 and CDR2: SGHTA, FQGNSA. The CDR3 spells CASSLAAGLLTDTQYF. The CDR3 nucleotides read TGTGCCAGCAGCTTAGCGGCGGGCCTACTCACAGATACGCAGTATTTT.

This clonotype came up a few times. J is TRBJ2-3 and V is TRBV20-1; TRBD2 matches 16 bases. The CDR3 consists of 17 residues. The trim removed 0 bases at V and 7 bases at J, leaving 7 bases unmatched. The germline V gene has CDR1 DFQATT and CDR2 SNEGSKA (reference sequence). CDR3 sequence reads: CSAREGTSGGAANTQYF. The CDR3 nucleotides read TGCAGTGCTAGAGAAGGGACTAGCGGGGGGGCCGCAAATACGCAGTATTTT.

The genes are TRBV2 and TRBJ1-5; D is unclear. CDR1 and CDR2 from the germline V gene are SNHLY and FYNNEI. The CDR3 covers 13 residues. V lost 6 bases to trimming and J lost 0 bases, with 6 bases between them. The CDR3 coding sequence is TGTGCCAGCAGGGACCCTAGCAATCAGCCCCAGCATTTT. Its translation is CASRDPSNQPQHF. The variable domain in full, with the rest retrieved from reference TRBV2 and TRBJ1-5, is EPEVTQTPSHQVTQMGQEVILRCVPISNHLYFYWYRQILGQKVEFLVSFYNNEISEKSEIFDDQFSVERPDGSNFTLKIRSTKLEDSAMYFCASRDPSNQPQHFGDGTRLSIL.

This clonotype was detected ten times or more. V gene TRBV4-3 combines with J gene TRBJ2-1, with D uncertain. CDR1 and CDR2 (germline): LGHNA, YSLEER. The CDR3 has 14 residues. Trimming took 2 bases from V and 1 from J, leaving 6 bases between them. CDR3 sequence: CASSQQLSYNEQFF. The DNA for the CDR3 is TGCGCCAGCAGCCAACAGTTGTCCTACAATGAGCAGTTCTTC.

The rearrangement uses TRBV20-1 and TRBJ2-5; D unclear. The CDR3 extends over 12 amino acids. The V gene's germline CDR1 is DFQATT and CDR2 SNEGSKA (reference sequence). Trimming removed 6 bases from V and 3 bases from J, with 11 bases in between. The CDR3 region has the DNA TGCAGTGCCCGGAGTATAGAAGAGACCCAGTACTTC. Translation gives CSARSIEETQYF.

Concerning this clonotype: A junction end diverges from the germline sequence, so it may reflect a read error. V usage is TRBV7-8 and J usage is TRBJ1-5, with D perhaps TRBD1 (5 bases). The germline gives CDR1 SGHVS, CDR2 FQNEAQ. The CDR3 covers 15 residues. CDR3 sequence (DNA): TGTGCCCGCAGCTTAGCGCTTCGGGGGGATCAGCCCCAGCATTTT. As protein: CARSLALRGDQPQHF. Variable domain in full (rest from reference TRBV7-8 and TRBJ1-5): GAGVSQSPRYKVAKRGQDVALRCDPISGHVSLFWYQQALGQGPEFLTYFQNEAQLDKSGLPSDRFFAERPEGSVSTLKIQRTQQEDSAVYLCARSLALRGDQPQHFGDGTRLSIL.

This clonotype was seen many times. The CDR3 is CASSQPTAGHLRLTQYF. CDR3 bases: TGTGCCAGCAGCCAACCTACCGCGGGACACCTACGCCTTACGCAGTATTTT. The genes are TRBV3-1 and TRBJ2-3, with D perhaps TRBD1 or TRBD2 (6 bases each). The CDR3 sequence is 17 residues long. Deletions cut 2 bases from V and 8 bases from J, with 23 bases between. Germline CDR1 is LGHDT and CDR2 is YNNKEL (reference sequence).

The chain has TRBV10-3 and TRBJ2-3; 9 nucleotides line up with TRBD1. The germline V gene has CDR1 ENHRY and CDR2 SYGVKD. The CDR3 is 15 amino acids. Unmatched junction bases numbered 5, after V lost 5 bases and J lost 2 bases. This CDR3 reads CAISPRDRATDTQYF. The CDR3 bases are TGTGCCATCAGTCCCCGGGACAGGGCCACAGATACGCAGTATTTT.

The sample holds a few counts of this clonotype. The gene calls are TRBV7-3 and TRBJ2-4; no definite D call. The V gene's germline CDR1 is SGHTA and CDR2 FQGTGA. The CDR3 covers 13 residues. V was clipped by 3 bases and J by 5 bases, with 8 bases between them. The CDR3 coding sequence is TGTGCCAGCAGCTTGCGAGGAGAAAACATTCAGTACTTC. This codes for CASSLRGENIQYF.